The clone carrying this TCR beta chain showed up just a few times. Data came from immunoSEQ multiplex PCR; TCRdb stores just in-frame clones and leaves some out. The data show a few hundred thousand clones, about 87% seen once. The data stem from a study of blood T cell repertoires in COVID-19. Study as a whole: The United States, Italy and Spain were the sources of the acute and convalescent COVID-19 samples.

The germline V gene has CDR1 LNHNV and CDR2 YYDKDF (reference sequence). The CDR3 has 15 amino acids. Germline trimming cut 3 bases from V and 4 bases from J; bases unmatched to any gene: 6. Individuals aged about 18 to 90 years were recruited from fewer than 25 US areas. Recovered Cohort 3 donors showed two negative PCRs, clearance, or symptom resolution. The chain links TRBV15 to TRBJ2-3, with 8 bases matching TRBD1. What was sequenced was PBMCs or T cells enriched from blood (not recorded which). The TCR originated in a young woman who had recovered from COVID-19. The CDR3 DNA follows: TGTGCCACCAGCAGTATCCAGGGGGCTTCAGATACGCAGTATTTT. Its protein product is CATSSIQGASDTQYF.